These T cell receptor beta chains were read from a single sample in a study of T cell responses to AZD1222 COVID-19 vaccine. Profiled with immunoSEQ multiplex PCR; TCRdb holds only in-frame clones, not every one. The sample records 110,000 to 150,000 clones, about 90% being singletons. The sequencing used peripheral blood, collected 28 days after the second AZD1222 dose. The receptor source for this set is an adult who received the AZD1222 COVID-19 vaccine. The conserved cysteine and the conserved F or W are not part of the CDR3 here.

v_call,cdr3_aa
TRBV5-4,ASSLRTSGRTDTQY
TRBV28,ASIKRTGVMNTEAF
TRBV11-2,ASSLDLTSHSTGELF
TRBV10-3,AISESLGVDTEAF
TRBV7-2,ASSSYGSYEQY
TRBV3-1/TRBV3-2,ASSLGTLSSYNSPLH
TRBV21-1,ASTAGLAPCLYEQY
TRBV5-4,ASSYDRGTQY
TRBV5-4,ASSLDRGYGYT
TRBV19,ASSDWDSGTQY
TRBV13,ASSGNGGPQH
TRBV30,AWSRERREQY
TRBV19,ASSIGGRTGYT
TRBV6-5,ASSFGQSNYGYT
TRBV5-6,ASSLVGMNTEAF
TRBV20-1,SAGQDQPQH
TRBV6-6,ASSYKDRDPSYEQY
TRBV19,ASSAGGGYEQY
TRBV9,ASSVGDAGVADTQY
TRBV7-2,ASSLDRGGAF
TRBV11-2,ASSTRSVVLAGAYNEQF
TRBV18,ASLPAAHTDTQY